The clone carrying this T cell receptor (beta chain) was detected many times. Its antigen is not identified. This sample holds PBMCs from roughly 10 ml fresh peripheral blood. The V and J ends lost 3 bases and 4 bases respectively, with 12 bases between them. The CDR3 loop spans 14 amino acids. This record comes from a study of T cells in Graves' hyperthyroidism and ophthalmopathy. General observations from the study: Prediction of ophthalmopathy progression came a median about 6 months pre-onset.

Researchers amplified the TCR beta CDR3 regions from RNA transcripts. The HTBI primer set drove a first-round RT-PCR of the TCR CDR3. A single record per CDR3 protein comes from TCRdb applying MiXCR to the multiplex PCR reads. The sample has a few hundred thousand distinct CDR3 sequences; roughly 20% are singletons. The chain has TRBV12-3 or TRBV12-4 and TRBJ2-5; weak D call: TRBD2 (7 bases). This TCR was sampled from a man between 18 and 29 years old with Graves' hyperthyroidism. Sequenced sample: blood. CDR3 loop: CASSFRGGGETQYF. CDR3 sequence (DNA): TGTGCCAGCAGTTTTCGGGGAGGGGGAGAGACCCAGTACTTC.